This record covers a single TCR beta chain. Its antigen is not known. Sequence at one end of the junction differs from germline and may be a read error. These data are taken from a study of blood T cells in healthy people across ages. About the study: With template switching, about one barcoded beta molecule was captured per two T cells.

It was with a sample-barcoded 5' primer and a J-beta primer mix that a second PCR of roughly 7 to 12 cycles was run. TCRdb called the 5' RACE reads again in MiXCR, with one record for every CDR3 protein. Of over 1.5 million distinct CDR3 sequences listed, 49% are singletons. CDR1 is DFQATT and CDR2 is SNEGSKA in the germline V gene (reference sequence). The CDR3 runs 13 residues. The study, taken as a whole, reports: The lack of PBMC sorting stopped any conclusive naive versus antigen-experienced comparison.

Sequencing was done on a sample of blood. This sequence was found in a woman between 35 and 50 years old in good health. V and J are TRBV20-1 and TRBJ2-4; D not certain. The DNA of the CDR3 is TGCAGTGTTAGAAATCCCCGAGGAAACATTCAGTACTTC. Its protein is CSVRNPRGNIQYF.